This T cell receptor (beta chain) was observed in a study of blood T cell repertoires in COVID-19 (dated by TCRdb to about 2020). Looking at the study overall: The collaborator samples originated in the United States, Italy and Spain and spanned the acute and convalescent phases of COVID-19. The material from the prospective study consisted of cDNA or gDNA derived from T cells, B-cell-depleted T cells, or PBMCs. Where available, HLA class I and class II types were obtained from metadata supplied by the sample provider rather than from assay-based typing. Samples came from the ongoing ImmuneRACE study (first 160 participants) plus 1,254 subjects from 6 global collaborators. The dataset comprised deeply sampled blood TCRbeta repertoires from subjects exposed to, actively infected with, or recovered from COVID-19. Sample metadata almost always included a de-identified subject ID, COVID-19 status, age in years and sex. The repertoires were released in a freely available public database intended as a resource for research on the immune response to SARS-CoV-2. Overall study outcomes, separate from this receptor: The quantity of clinical and demographic metadata differed by source and by participant and was supplied without curation.

Enrolling through a virtual design, the prospective study's participants ranged in age from roughly 18 to 90 years and lived across some 22 United States geographic areas. Cohort assignment in the prospective study relied on participant-reported clinical history from a screening survey and a study questionnaire. For ImmuneRACE Cohort 3, a participant was defined as recovered based on two consecutive negative NP/OP PCR tests, clearance by a healthcare professional, or resolution of symptoms. Mobile phlebotomists in the prospective study collected whole blood, serum and a nasopharyngeal or oropharyngeal swab from every participant. Prospective study participants could optionally give additional blood draws and questionnaires over an approximately 2-month period. Prospective study blood samples were shipped either frozen or at room temperature before DNA extraction. There are 16 amino acids in the CDR3, from cysteine to phenylalanine inclusive. Just the 48-base CDR3 DNA is kept, in frame starting at base 1. CDR1 SGHAT and CDR2 FQNNGV were looked up in the germline V gene. Deletion took 5 bases off V and 4 bases off J, with a span of 20 bases between the germline ends.

TCRbeta CDR3 regions were amplified from genomic DNA using the immunoSEQ Assay, a bias-controlled multiplex PCR. The original methods were these. The number of nucleated cells in each sample was estimated from the amplification of reference gene primers within the assay. To quantify the absolute abundance of each unique TCRbeta CDR3 rearrangement, sequence reads were collapsed and filtered. For each sample, productive Simpson clonality was calculated as the square root of Simpson's diversity index across productive rearrangements. This is the immuneACCESS table as TCRdb keeps it, with only in-frame sequences that have V and J called. A part of the clones is gone; compared with another copy, unresolved V genes explain less than half, and the rest is unexplained. V and J calls and clone size come straight from that table; D and trimming were deduced from the DNA. A total of about 350,000 clones appear in this sample, about 90% of them only once. The ten largest account for around 3% of the sample.

For this clone: Its antigen is currently not known. Base quality data are lacking; no much larger clone is found one base away.

Sequencing was performed on PBMCs or T cells enriched from blood (not recorded which). The receptor chain draws on TRBV11-2 and TRBJ2-5; tentative D gene TRBD2, with 7 bases matching. This clonotype was sampled from a woman in her twenties or thirties who had recovered from COVID-19. The CDR3 in this case is CASSPPGGLWGETQYF. The DNA sequence reads TGTGCCAGCAGCCCCCCGGGGGGCCTCTGGGGAGAGACCCAGTACTTC.